These 4 T cell receptor beta chains share one sample of origin, sequenced in a study of shared T cell receptors in the human thymus. Clones were read by immunoSEQ multiplex PCR, and TCRdb kept only the in-frame ones, dropping some. The sample carries more than 550,000 clones, more than 75% recorded once. A further study also used this sample, focusing on human thymus T cells.

Sequencing was done on a sample of thymocytes. These receptors were obtained from a boy less than two years old with a congenital heart defect.

V and J are TRBV6-1 and TRBJ2-1; D is ambiguous. Trimming took off 2 bases at V and 7 bases at J, with 3 bases between the two ends. Germline V CDR1 and CDR2: MNHNS, SASEGT. This CDR3 spans 11 amino acids. The CDR3 DNA sequence: TGTGCCAGCAGTGAATTAAATGAGCAGTTCTTC. Its protein product is CASSELNEQFF.

The chain has TRBV28 and TRBJ2-2; 8 positions match TRBD2. The CDR3 runs to 14 residues. Germline V gene data show CDR1 as MDHEN and CDR2 as SYDVKM. The junction had 2 bases not matched to a gene; V was cut back by 7 bases and J by 1 base. CDR3 residues: CASTAGGNTGELFF. Written as DNA, the CDR3 is TGTGCCAGCACGGCGGGGGGGAACACCGGGGAGCTGTTTTTT.

The J gene is TRBJ2-5, the V gene TRBV28, with a possible D match to TRBD1 (6 bases). The CDR3 consists of 13 residues. Germline V lookup: CDR1 MDHEN, CDR2 SYDVKM. The germline V and J ends were trimmed by 3 bases and 3 bases, with 8 bases remaining between them. This chain's CDR3 is CASSFRQEETQYF. The CDR3 DNA reads as TGTGCCAGCAGTTTTCGACAGGAAGAGACCCAGTACTTC.

The chain is built from TRBV4-1 and TRBJ2-2; 7 nucleotides align to TRBD1. Germline assignment: CDR1 MGHRA and CDR2 YSYEKL. V dropped 0 bases and J dropped 0; count of bases not matched to a gene: 10. The CDR3 runs 19 residues. The CDR3 DNA sequence: TGCGCCAGCAGCCAAGAGAAACGGGACAGCAACGCGAACACCGGGGAGCTGTTTTTT. This translates into CASSQEKRDSNANTGELFF.